The 2 T cell receptor beta chains below all came from one sample that was sequenced in a study of CD8 T cells in ankylosing spondylitis (TCRdb year 2017). The library was made by 5' RACE. The sequencing machine was an Illumina HiSeq 2500. TCRdb took the public reads, trimmed them with fastp at Q25, ran MiXCR for clone calling and kept in-frame beta chains. Merged by CDR3 protein, the rows form single entries marked with the most common genes and DNA. The sample includes under 400,000 distinct CDR3 sequences, with around a tenth observed a single time. 8% to 9.5% of the sample goes to the ten largest clones. What was sequenced was blood, either unsorted or a sorted T cell fraction (not recorded which). Receptors originate from a female donor with ankylosing spondylitis or in good health (not recorded which).

This clonotype was seen ten or more times. The chain joins TRBV20-1 to TRBJ2-7; tentatively, D is TRBD1 (5 bases). The ends were cut back, 4 bases at V and 4 bases at J, with 11 bases in the middle. This CDR3 region has 12 residues. CDR1 is DFQATT, CDR2 SNEGSKA, per germline (reference sequence). CDR3 DNA sequence: TGCAGTGCTACCCCGACAGTTTACGAGCAGTACTTC. This sequence encodes CSATPTVYEQYF.

In this sample, this clonotype turned up many times. This chain uses TRBV20-1 with TRBJ2-5; D is perhaps TRBD1 or TRBD2 (5 bases each). CDR1 and CDR2 (germline): DFQATT, SNEGSKA (reference sequence). The CDR3 runs to 14 residues. Trimming took off 1 base at V and 7 bases at J, with 16 bases between the two ends. CDR3 sequence: CSARARDRKTTQYF. Written as DNA, the CDR3 is TGCAGTGCTAGAGCCCGGGACCGGAAGACGACCCAGTACTTC.